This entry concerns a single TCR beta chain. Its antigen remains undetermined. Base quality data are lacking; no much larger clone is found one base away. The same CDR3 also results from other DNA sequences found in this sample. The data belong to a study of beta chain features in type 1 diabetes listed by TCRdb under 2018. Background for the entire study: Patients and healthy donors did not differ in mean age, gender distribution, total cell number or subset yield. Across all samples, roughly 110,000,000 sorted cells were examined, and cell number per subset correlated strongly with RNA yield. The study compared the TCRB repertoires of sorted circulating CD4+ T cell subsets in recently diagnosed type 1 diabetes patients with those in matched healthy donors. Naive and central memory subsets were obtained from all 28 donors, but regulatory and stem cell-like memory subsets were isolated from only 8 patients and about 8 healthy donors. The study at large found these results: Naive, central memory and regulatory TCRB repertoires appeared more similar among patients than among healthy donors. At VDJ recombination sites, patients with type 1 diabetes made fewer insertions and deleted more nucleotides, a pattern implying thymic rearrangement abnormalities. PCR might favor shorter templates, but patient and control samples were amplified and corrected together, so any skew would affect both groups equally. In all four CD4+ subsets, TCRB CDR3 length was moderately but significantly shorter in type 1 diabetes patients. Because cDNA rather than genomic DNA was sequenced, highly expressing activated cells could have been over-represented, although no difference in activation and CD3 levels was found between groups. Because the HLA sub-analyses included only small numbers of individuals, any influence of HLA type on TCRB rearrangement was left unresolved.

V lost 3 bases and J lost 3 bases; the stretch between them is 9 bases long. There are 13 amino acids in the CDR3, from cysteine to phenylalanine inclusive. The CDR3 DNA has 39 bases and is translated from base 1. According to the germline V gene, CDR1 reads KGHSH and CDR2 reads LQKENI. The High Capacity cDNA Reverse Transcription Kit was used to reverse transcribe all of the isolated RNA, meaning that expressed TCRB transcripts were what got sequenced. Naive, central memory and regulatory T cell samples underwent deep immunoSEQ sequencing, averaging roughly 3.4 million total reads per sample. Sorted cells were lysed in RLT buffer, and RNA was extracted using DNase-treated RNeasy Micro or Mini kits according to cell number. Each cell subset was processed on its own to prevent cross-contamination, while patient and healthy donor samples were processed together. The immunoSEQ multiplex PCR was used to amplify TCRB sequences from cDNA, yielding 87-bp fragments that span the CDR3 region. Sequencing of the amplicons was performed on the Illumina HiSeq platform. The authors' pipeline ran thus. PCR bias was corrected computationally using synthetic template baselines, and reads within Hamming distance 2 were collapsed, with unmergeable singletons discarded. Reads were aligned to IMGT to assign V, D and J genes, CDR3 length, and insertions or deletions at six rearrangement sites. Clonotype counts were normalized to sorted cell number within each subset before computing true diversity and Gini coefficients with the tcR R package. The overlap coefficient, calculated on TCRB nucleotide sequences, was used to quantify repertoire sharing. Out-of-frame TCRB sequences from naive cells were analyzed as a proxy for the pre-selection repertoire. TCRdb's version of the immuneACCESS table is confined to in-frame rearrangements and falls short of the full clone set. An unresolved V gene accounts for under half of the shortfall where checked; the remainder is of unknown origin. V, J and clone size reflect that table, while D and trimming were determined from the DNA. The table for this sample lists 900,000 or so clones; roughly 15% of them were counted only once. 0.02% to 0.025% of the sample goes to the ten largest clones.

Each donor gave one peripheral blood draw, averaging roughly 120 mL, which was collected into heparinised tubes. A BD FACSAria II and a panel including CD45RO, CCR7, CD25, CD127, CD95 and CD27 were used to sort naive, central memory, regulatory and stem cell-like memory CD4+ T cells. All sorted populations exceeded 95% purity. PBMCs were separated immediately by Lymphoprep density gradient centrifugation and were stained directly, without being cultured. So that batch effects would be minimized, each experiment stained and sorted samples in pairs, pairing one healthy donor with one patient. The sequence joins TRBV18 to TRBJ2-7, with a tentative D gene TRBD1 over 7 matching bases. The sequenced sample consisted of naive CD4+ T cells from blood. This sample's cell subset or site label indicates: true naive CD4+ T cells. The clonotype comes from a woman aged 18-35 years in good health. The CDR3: CASSPRGVYEQYF. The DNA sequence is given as TGTGCCAGCTCACCCAGGGGGGTCTACGAGCAGTACTTC.